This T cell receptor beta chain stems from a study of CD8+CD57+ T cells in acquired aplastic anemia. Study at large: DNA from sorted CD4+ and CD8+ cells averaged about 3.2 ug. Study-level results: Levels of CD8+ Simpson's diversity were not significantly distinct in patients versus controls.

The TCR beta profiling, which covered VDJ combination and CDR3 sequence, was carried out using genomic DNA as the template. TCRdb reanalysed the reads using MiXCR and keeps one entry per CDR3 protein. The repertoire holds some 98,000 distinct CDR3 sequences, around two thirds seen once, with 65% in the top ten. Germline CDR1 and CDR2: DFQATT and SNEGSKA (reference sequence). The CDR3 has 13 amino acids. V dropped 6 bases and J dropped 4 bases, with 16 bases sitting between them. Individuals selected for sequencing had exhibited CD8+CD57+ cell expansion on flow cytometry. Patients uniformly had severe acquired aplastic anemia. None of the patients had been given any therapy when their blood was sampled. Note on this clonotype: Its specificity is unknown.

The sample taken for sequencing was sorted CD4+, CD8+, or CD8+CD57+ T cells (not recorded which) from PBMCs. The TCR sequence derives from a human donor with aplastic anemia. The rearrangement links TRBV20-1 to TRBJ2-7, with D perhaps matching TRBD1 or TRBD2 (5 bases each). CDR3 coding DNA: TGCAGTGCCAGACCGGGGCCAGGATACGAGCAGTACTTC. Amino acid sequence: CSARPGPGYEQYF.